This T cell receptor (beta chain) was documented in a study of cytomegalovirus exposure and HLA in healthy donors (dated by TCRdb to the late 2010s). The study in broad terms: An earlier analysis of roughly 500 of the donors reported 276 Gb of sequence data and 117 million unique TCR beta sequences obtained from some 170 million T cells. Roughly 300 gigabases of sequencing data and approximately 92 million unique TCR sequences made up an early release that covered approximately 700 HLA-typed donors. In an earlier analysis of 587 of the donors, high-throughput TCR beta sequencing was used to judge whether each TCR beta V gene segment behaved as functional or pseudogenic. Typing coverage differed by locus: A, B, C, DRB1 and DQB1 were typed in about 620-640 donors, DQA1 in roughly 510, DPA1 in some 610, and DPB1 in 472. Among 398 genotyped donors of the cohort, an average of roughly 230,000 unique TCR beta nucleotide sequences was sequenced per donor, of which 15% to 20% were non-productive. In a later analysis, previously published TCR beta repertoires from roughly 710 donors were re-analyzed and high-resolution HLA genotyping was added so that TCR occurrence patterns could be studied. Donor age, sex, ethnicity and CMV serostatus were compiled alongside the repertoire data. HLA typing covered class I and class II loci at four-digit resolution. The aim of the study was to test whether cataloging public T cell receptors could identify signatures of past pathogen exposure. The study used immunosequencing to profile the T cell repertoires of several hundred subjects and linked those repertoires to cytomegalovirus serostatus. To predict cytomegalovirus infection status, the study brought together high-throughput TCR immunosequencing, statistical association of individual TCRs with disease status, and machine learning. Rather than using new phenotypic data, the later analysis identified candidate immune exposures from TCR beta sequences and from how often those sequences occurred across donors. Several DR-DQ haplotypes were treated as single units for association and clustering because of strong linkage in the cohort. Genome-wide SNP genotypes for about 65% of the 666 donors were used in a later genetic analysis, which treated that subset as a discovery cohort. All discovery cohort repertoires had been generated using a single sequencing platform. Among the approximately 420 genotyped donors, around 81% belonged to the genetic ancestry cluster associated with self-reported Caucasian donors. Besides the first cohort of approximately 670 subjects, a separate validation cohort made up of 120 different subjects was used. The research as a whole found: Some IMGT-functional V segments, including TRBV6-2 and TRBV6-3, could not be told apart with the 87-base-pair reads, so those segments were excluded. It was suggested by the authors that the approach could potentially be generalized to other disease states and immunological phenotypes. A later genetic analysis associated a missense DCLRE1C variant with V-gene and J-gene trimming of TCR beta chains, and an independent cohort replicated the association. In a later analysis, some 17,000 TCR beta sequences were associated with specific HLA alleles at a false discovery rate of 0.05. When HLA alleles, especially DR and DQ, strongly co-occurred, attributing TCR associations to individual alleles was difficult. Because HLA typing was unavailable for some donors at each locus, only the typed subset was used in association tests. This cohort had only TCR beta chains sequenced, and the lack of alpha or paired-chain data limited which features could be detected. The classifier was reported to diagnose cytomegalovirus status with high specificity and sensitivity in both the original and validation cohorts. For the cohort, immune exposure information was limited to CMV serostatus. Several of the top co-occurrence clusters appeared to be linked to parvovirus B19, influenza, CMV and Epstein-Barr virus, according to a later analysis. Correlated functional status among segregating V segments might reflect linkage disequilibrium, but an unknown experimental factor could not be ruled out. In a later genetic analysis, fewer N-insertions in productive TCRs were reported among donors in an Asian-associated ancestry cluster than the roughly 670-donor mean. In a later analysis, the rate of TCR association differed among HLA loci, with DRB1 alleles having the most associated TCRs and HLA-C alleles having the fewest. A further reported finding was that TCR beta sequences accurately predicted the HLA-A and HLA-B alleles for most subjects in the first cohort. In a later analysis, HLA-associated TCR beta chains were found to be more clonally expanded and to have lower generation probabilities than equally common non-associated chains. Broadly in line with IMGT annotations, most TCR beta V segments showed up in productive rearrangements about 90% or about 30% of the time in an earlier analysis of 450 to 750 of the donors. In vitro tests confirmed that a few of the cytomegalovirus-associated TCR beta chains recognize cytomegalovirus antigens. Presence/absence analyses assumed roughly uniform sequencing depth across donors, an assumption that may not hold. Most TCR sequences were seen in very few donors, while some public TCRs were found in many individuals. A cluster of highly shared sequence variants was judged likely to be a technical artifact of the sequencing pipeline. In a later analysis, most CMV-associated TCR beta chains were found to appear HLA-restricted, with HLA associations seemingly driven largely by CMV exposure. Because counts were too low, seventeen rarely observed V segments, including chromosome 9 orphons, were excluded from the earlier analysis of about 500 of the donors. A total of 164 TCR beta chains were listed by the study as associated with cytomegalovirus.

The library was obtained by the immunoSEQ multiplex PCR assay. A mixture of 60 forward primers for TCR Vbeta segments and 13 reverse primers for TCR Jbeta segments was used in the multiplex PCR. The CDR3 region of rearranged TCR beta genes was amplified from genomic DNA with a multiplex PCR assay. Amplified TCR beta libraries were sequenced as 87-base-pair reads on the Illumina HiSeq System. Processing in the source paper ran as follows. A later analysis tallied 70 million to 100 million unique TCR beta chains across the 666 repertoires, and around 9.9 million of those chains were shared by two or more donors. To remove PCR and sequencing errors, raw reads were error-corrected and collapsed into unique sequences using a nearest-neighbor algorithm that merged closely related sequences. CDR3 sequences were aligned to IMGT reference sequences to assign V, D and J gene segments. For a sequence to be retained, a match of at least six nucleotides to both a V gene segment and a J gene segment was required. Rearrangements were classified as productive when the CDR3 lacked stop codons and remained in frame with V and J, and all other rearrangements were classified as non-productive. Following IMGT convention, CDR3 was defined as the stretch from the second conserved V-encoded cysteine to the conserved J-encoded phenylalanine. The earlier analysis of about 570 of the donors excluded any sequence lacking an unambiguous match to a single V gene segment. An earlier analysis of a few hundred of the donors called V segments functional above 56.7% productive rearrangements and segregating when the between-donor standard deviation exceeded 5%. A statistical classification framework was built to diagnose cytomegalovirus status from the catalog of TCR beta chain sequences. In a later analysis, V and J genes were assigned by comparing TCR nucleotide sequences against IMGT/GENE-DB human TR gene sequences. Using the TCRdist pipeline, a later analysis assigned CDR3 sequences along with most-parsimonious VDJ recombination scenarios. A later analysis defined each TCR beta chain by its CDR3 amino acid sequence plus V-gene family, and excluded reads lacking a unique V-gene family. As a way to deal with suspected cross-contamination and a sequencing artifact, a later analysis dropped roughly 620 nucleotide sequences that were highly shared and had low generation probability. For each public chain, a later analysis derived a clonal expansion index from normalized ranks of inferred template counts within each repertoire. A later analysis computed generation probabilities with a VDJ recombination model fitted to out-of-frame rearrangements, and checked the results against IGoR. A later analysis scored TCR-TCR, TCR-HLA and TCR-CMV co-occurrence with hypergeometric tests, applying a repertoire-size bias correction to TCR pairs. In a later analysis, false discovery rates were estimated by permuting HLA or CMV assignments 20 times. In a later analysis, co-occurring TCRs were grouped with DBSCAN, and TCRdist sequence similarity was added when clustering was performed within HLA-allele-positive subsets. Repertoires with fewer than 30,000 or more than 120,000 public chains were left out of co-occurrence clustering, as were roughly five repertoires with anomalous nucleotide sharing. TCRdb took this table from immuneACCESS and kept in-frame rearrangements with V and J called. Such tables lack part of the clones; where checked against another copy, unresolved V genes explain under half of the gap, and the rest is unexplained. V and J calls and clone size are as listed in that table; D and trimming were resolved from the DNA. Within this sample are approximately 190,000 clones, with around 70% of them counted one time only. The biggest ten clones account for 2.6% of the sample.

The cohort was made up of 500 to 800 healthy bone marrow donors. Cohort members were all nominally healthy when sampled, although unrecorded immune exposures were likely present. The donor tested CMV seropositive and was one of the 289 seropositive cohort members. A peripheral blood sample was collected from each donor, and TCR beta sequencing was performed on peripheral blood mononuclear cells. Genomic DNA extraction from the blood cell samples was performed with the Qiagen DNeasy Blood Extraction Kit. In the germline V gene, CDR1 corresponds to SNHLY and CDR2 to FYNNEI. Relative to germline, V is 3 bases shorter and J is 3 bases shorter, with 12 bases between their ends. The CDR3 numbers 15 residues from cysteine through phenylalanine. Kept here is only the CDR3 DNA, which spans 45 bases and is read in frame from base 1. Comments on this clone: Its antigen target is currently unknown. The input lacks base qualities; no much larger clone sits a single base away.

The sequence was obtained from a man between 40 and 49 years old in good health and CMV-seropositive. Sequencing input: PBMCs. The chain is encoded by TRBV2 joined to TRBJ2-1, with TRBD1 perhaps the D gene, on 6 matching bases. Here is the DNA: TGTGCCAGCAGTGATCGGCAGGGGATCTACAATGAGCAGTTCTTC. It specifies CASSDRQGIYNEQFF.